These 4 T cell receptor beta chains were sequenced from one sample in a study of blood T cells in healthy people across ages. Then a second PCR, running about 6 to 11 cycles, was carried out with a sample-barcoded 5' primer and a J-beta primer mix. TCRdb re-analysed the 5' RACE reads in MiXCR, keeping a single row per CDR3 protein. This table has about 730,000 distinct CDR3 sequences, about 42% appearing once. Sample: blood. These receptors all come from a woman aged 55-69 years in good health.

The CDR3, as DNA: TGCAGTACAGGGACACCTAAACTAGAAGAGACCCAGTACTTC. Protein: CSTGTPKLEETQYF. V and J are TRBV20-1 and TRBJ2-5, with D maybe TRBD1 (6 bases). This CDR3 comprises 14 residues. The germline V gene has CDR1 DFQATT and CDR2 SNEGSKA (reference sequence). Deletions cut 8 bases from V and 3 bases from J, with 19 bases between.

V gene TRBV21-1 combines with J gene TRBJ2-3. TRBV21-1 is listed as a pseudogene. CDR3 length: 15 residues. CDR3 sequence (DNA): TGTGCCAGCAGCAAAGCTGACAAAAGCACAGATACGCAGTATTTT. Translating gives CASSKADKSTDTQYF.

This sequence joins TRBV12-3 or TRBV12-4 and TRBJ2-5, with 9 bases fitting TRBD2. This CDR3 region has 15 residues. With 2 bases clipped from V and 3 bases from J, the junction kept 4 bases outside the gene matches. The CDR3 region has the DNA TGTGCCAGCAGTTTAAGGCAGCGGGGGGAAGAGACCCAGTACTTC. Amino acid sequence: CASSLRQRGEETQYF.

A few counts support this clonotype. CDR3 loop: CASSSTSGGSLGTDTQYF. CDR3 nucleotides: TGTGCCAGCAGCTCTACTAGCGGGGGCTCCCTGGGCACAGATACGCAGTATTTT. J is TRBJ2-3 and V is TRBV6-5; TRBD2 matches 11 bases. V lost 6 bases to trimming and J lost 1 base; unmatched junction nucleotides: 12. CDR3 length equals 18 residues. Germline V lookup: CDR1 MNHEY, CDR2 SVGAGI.